One and the same sample provided the 18 T cell receptor beta chains below, sequenced in a study of blood T cell repertoires in COVID-19. TCRdb keeps only in-frame clones here, not all; method: immunoSEQ multiplex PCR. The profile shows more than 300,000 clones, around 83% of them singletons. The sequenced material came from PBMCs or T cells enriched from blood (not recorded which). The receptors derive from a woman aged 50 to 60 who had recovered from COVID-19.

This clone was observed a single time. The chain joins TRBV14 to TRBJ2-7; 7 nucleotides match TRBD1. Trimming removed 5 bases from V and 5 bases from J; junction bases left unmatched: 12. Germline lookup yields CDR1 SGHDN and CDR2 FVKESK. CDR3 length equals 15 residues. In DNA form, the CDR3 reads TGTGCCAGCAGCGCTAGACAAGGGGGCTTGAACGAGCAGTACTTC. It specifies CASSARQGGLNEQYF.

The chain carries TRBV2 and TRBJ1-1, with D possibly matching TRBD1 (6 bases). V was pared by 3 bases and J by 3 bases, with 8 bases between. The CDR3 totals 13 residues. The V gene's germline CDR1 is SNHLY and CDR2 FYNNEI. The CDR3 here is CASSDTGYTEAFF. CDR3 DNA: TGTGCCAGCAGTGATACAGGGTACACTGAAGCTTTCTTT.

V gene TRBV11-2 combines with J gene TRBJ2-3; D unresolved. The CDR3 runs to 14 residues. Between the trimmed V and J ends, which lost 5 bases and 7 bases, there was a span of 16 bases. Germline V lookup: CDR1 SGHAT, CDR2 FQNNGV. This CDR3 is CASSPSLTSNTQYF. The CDR3 bases are TGTGCCAGCAGCCCCTCCCTCACTTCCAATACGCAGTATTTT.

The chain couples TRBV6-6 to TRBJ2-3; 12 bases fit TRBD2. The CDR3 is made up of 13 amino acids. Germline trimming cut 6 bases from V and 8 bases from J; bases unmatched to any gene: 3. Per germline, CDR1 MNHNY and CDR2 SVGAGI (reference sequence). The CDR3 spells CASSLAGGRTQYF. The CDR3 DNA follows: TGTGCCAGCAGCCTAGCGGGGGGGCGTACGCAGTATTTT.

V is TRBV12-3 or TRBV12-4 and J is TRBJ1-6; no definite D call. The CDR3 has 13 amino acids. The V end lost 1 base, the J end lost 7 bases, and 5 bases lay between the germline ends. The chain's CDR3 is CASSLGQNSPLHF. CDR3 bases: TGTGCCAGCAGTTTAGGGCAAAATTCACCCCTCCACTTT.

The chain has TRBV5-4 and TRBJ1-2, with 12 bases matching TRBD1. CDR1 and CDR2 (germline): SGHNT, YYREEE (reference sequence). The CDR3 has 18 residues. Germline trimming cut 0 bases from V and 6 bases from J; bases unmatched to any gene: 12. The CDR3 DNA reads TGTGCCAGCAGCTTGGCGGGGGTGGGACAGGGGGCCTATAATGGCTACACCTTC. Protein product: CASSLAGVGQGAYNGYTF.

The chain links TRBV19 to TRBJ2-1; weak D call: TRBD2 (5 bases). V dropped 5 bases and J dropped 7 bases, with 15 bases sitting between them. The length of the CDR3 is 14 residues. In germline, CDR1 is LNHDA, CDR2 SQIVND (reference sequence). Here the CDR3 reads CASSDFGKGNEQFF. DNA of the CDR3: TGTGCCAGTAGTGATTTCGGGAAGGGTAATGAGCAGTTCTTC. Full variable domain (remainder filled in from reference TRBV19 and TRBJ2-1): DGGITQSPKYLFRKEGQNVTLSCEQNLNHDAMYWYRQDPGQGLRLIYYSQIVNDFQKGDIAEGYSVSREKKESFPLTVTSAQKNPTAFYLCASSDFGKGNEQFFGPGTRLTVL.

This clone appeared a single time. The J gene is TRBJ2-1, the V gene TRBV7-2; D possibly corresponds to TRBD1 (5 bases). The CDR3 runs 16 residues. V was clipped by 2 bases and J by 4 bases, with 15 bases between them. Germline V gene data show CDR1 as SGHTA and CDR2 as FQGNSA. The CDR3 spells CASSLSSGAGYNEQFF. CDR3 coding DNA: TGTGCCAGCAGCTTATCATCGGGTGCAGGGTACAATGAGCAGTTCTTC.

The rearrangement joins TRBV9 to TRBJ1-5, with D unclear. The germline V gene encodes CDR1 SGDLS and CDR2 YYNGEE. The CDR3 is 16 amino acids. Between the trimmed V and J ends, which lost 3 bases and 2 bases, there was a span of 15 bases. The CDR3 here is CASSAVRSEGNQPQHF. CDR3 in DNA: TGTGCCAGCAGCGCGGTTAGGTCGGAGGGCAATCAGCCCCAGCATTTT. Based on the CDR3 plus reference TRBV9 and TRBJ1-5, the full variable domain is DSGVTQTPKHLITATGQRVTLRCSPRSGDLSVYWYQQSLDQGLQFLIQYYNGEERAKGNILERFSAQQFPDLHSELNLSSLELGDSALYFCASSAVRSEGNQPQHFGDGTRLSIL.

V usage is TRBV5-4 and J usage is TRBJ1-2; 11 nucleotides match TRBD1. Germline trimming cut 3 bases from V and 7 bases from J; bases unmatched to any gene: 11. The CDR3 extends over 16 amino acids. Germline loops: CDR1 SGHNT, CDR2 YYREEE (reference sequence). CDR3 protein: CASSSRGAGTGGGYTF. CDR3 coding DNA: TGTGCCAGCAGCTCCCGCGGGGCCGGGACAGGGGGTGGCTACACCTTC. The whole variable domain, filled in from reference TRBV5-4 and TRBJ1-2, reads ETGVTQSPTHLIKTRGQQVTLRCSSQSGHNTVSWYQQALGQGPQFIFQYYREEENGRGNFPPRFSGLQFPNYSSELNVNALELDDSALYLCASSSRGAGTGGGYTFGSGTRLTVV.

The V and J genes are TRBV2 and TRBJ1-1; unclear D gene. V was shortened by 6 bases and J by 9 bases, with 8 bases between the two germline ends. Germline lookup yields CDR1 SNHLY and CDR2 FYNNEI. The CDR3 length is 10 residues. CDR3: CASSYKQAFF. The CDR3 nucleotides are TGTGCCAGCAGCTATAAACAAGCTTTCTTT. Variable domain in full (rest from reference TRBV2 and TRBJ1-1): EPEVTQTPSHQVTQMGQEVILRCVPISNHLYFYWYRQILGQKVEFLVSFYNNEISEKSEIFDDQFSVERPDGSNFTLKIRSTKLEDSAMYFCASSYKQAFFGQGTRLTVV.

The chain carries TRBV3-1 (or the pseudogene TRBV3-2) and TRBJ2-1; perhaps TRBD1 as D (5 bases). Germline lookup yields CDR1 LGHDT and CDR2 YNNKEL (reference sequence). V gave up 1 base and J gave up 2 bases, with 12 bases separating them. This CDR3 contains 16 residues. The CDR3 nucleotides are TGTGCCAGCAGCCAAGTCCAAGGGGTCACCTACAATGAGCAGTTCTTC. Translating it yields CASSQVQGVTYNEQFF.

The V gene is TRBV5-8, the J gene TRBJ2-1; 9 nucleotides match TRBD2. V was pared by 4 bases and J by 0 bases, with 8 bases of the junction left unmatched. The CDR3 sequence is 17 residues long. Germline V gene data show CDR1 as SGHTS and CDR2 as YDEGEE. The CDR3 loop reads CASSRIAGVTSYNEQFF. For the CDR3, the DNA is TGTGCCAGCAGCCGCATAGCGGGAGTAACCTCCTACAATGAGCAGTTCTTC.

The chain is built from TRBV5-4 and TRBJ1-6; TRBD1 aligns across 11 bases. Losses at the gene ends were 4 bases for V and 7 bases for J; bases not matched to a gene: 7. Germline V CDR1 and CDR2: SGHNT, YYREEE (reference sequence). This CDR3 region has 16 residues. Here the CDR3 reads CASSLGTGGLNSPLHF. The CDR3 DNA sequence: TGTGCCAGCAGCCTAGGGACAGGGGGACTGAATTCACCCCTCCACTTT.

CDR3 nucleotide sequence: TGTGCCAGCAGGTCGGACAGGGCGGCGCAAAATGAGCAGTTCTTC. Protein product: CASRSDRAAQNEQFF. This chain joins TRBV21-1 and TRBJ2-1; TRBD1 was called by the table and not checked on the DNA. TRBV21-1 is a pseudogene. The CDR3 is 15 residues long.

The chain employs TRBV19 and TRBJ1-2, with TRBD1 identical over 10 bases. Germline V gene lookup returns CDR1 LNHDA and CDR2 SQIVND (reference sequence). Trimming at V came to 7 bases and at J to 7 bases, leaving 18 bases not matched to a gene. The length of the CDR3 is 17 residues. CDR3 region: CASTPNRGTGDRRGYTF. CDR3 sequence (DNA): TGTGCCAGTACCCCCAATAGGGGGACAGGGGACAGGCGTGGCTACACCTTC.

The CDR3 loop is CASSPAGQANTEAFF. The CDR3 region has the DNA TGTGCCAGCAGTCCGGCGGGACAGGCGAACACTGAAGCTTTCTTT. The V gene is TRBV28, the J gene TRBJ1-1; 8 bases align to TRBD1. V dropped 5 bases and J dropped 1; count of bases not matched to a gene: 6. This CDR3 spans 15 amino acids. Germline-derived CDR1 and CDR2 are MDHEN and SYDVKM.

The gene calls are TRBV12-5 and TRBJ2-6; D might be TRBD1 (6 bases). Trimming pared 0 bases from V and 0 bases from J, leaving 9 bases between. This CDR3 contains 17 residues. Per germline, CDR1 LGHNT and CDR2 FRNRAP. The CDR3 bases are TGTGCTAGTGGTTTGGTAGGCAGGGGCTCTGGGGCCAACGTCCTGACTTTC. Residues: CASGLVGRGSGANVLTF.